This TCR beta chain appears in the sequencing data of a study of T cell clonotyping in hematopoietic cell transplantation. Regarding the study as a whole: At the given depth, recipient repertoires were over 95% de novo clonotypes. Cells were unsorted, so CD4 and CD8 contributions were not separated. Graft donor and pretransplant recipient Inverse Simpson Index values predicted broader posttransplant TCR diversity. Recipient TCR diversity dropped after transplant; expanded clonotypes rose from day 30 to 180.

Trimming shortened V by 3 bases and J by 7 bases, and 12 bases separated the two germline ends. There are 13 residues in the CDR3. Germline values: CDR1 MDHEN, CDR2 SYDVKM. Points on this clone: Its antigen remains unidentified.

The repertoire was sequenced with immunoSEQ multiplex PCR; TCRdb's copy has only in-frame clones and lacks some. Of about 6,800 clones detected, roughly 98% appear once; the ten largest clones hold roughly 0.64%. This specimen consisted of PBMCs, obtained 30 days after allogeneic stem cell transplant. The clonotype originates from a male patient aged 60 to 75 who had an allogeneic stem cell transplant from a related donor, so the T cells may come from the graft donor. Some clones in this sample may be carry-over from other donors' samples. The rearrangement uses TRBV28 and TRBJ1-1, with D perhaps matching TRBD1 (6 bases). The CDR3: CASSLGQTSEAFF. The CDR3 region has the DNA TGTGCCAGCAGTTTGGGACAAACGAGTGAAGCTTTCTTT. Full variable domain (missing parts from reference TRBV28 and TRBJ1-1): DVKVTQSSRYLVKRTGEKVFLECVQDMDHENMFWYRQDPGLGLRLIYFSYDVKMKEKGDIPEGYSVSREKKERFSLILESASTNQTSMYLCASSLGQTSEAFFGQGTRLTVV.